This T cell receptor (beta chain) was identified in a study of T cells in Graves' hyperthyroidism and ophthalmopathy. About the study: Peripheral blood was obtained at initial diagnosis, preceding any treatment.

TCR beta CDR3 regions were amplified from RNA transcripts. The study used the HTBI primer set for a first-round RT-PCR of the TCR CDR3. TCRdb reanalysed the multiplex PCR reads using MiXCR and keeps one entry per CDR3 protein. The table has roughly 400,000 distinct CDR3 sequences, around 15% seen once. In its sample, this clonotype was seen a few times. The V gene lost 1 base and the J gene lost 2 bases, with 20 bases spanning the gap. The CDR3 length is 18 residues. The germline V gene has CDR1 SEHNR and CDR2 FQNEAQ (reference sequence). Ophthalmopathy patients had moderate-to-severe active disease, CAS ≥3, NOSPECS ≥4, and disease duration under 3 months.

The specimen sequenced was blood. The TCR comes from a man aged 45-65 years with Graves' ophthalmopathy. This rearrangement joins TRBV7-9 to TRBJ2-5, with D perhaps matching TRBD2 (5 bases). Written as DNA, the CDR3 is TGTGCCAGCAGCTTAGACCAGTCGGAGCGGCAGAGTCAAGAGACCCAGTACTTC. Encoded protein: CASSLDQSERQSQETQYF.